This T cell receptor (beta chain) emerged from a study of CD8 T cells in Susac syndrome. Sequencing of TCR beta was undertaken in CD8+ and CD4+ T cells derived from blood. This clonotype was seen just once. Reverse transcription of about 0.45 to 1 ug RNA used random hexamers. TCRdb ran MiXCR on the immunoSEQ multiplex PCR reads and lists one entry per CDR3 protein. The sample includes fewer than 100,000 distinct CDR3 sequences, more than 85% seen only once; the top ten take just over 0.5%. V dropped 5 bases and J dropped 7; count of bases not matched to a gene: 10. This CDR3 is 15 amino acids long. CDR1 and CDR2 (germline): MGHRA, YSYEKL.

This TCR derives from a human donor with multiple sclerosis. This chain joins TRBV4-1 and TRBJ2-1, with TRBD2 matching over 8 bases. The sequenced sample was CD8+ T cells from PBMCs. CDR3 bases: TGCGCCAGCAGCGGCTTCGCGGGAGGTGGTAATGAGCAGTTCTTC. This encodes CASSGFAGGGNEQFF.